The source of this TCR beta chain is a study of shared clonotypes between healthy human individuals (TCRdb year 2020). At the level of the whole study: Three men and two women, aged 18 to 49 years, made up the cohort. For each donor, three plates each were used for CD4 naive and CD4 memory, two plates were used for CD8 naive, and one plate was used for CD8 memory. Blood TCR repertoires of about five healthy adults were deeply sequenced to estimate repertoire size and the extent of clonotype sharing between individuals. Different laboratories and diverse techniques were used to prepare libraries and sequence TCR repertoires, to increase sequencing depth and limit assay-specific biases. Per donor, leukapheresis produced somewhere between about 0.9 and 9.5 billion PBMCs. Paper-wide results and their limitations: The genetic and exposure-history diversity represented was limited by the small number of donors. Naive subsets generally had larger estimated clonotype richness than memory subsets did. Only blood was sampled, and tissue TCR repertoires likely differ from those in blood. Approximately 5% of naive CD4, around 4% of naive CD8, approximately 2% of memory CD4, and around 0.4% of memory CD8 clonotypes were shared across a few donors. Pairwise subsampling led to the expectation that sequencing depth would affect the degree of clonotype sharing among donors. Higher generation probabilities were observed for clonotypes shared by all four sorted-subset donors than for non-shared clonotypes. Rarefaction of sorted-subset datasets indicated incomplete sequencing despite the large sequencing depth.

The donors were healthy, HIV-negative adults who had no recently reported acute infections or vaccinations. All donors were Caucasian adults living in Nashville, Tennessee, USA. CD4+ T cells were enriched through magnetic negative selection, after which naive cells were positively selected on CD45RA and the remaining negative fraction served as the memory subset. Blood was obtained by leukapheresis, after which PBMCs were separated by Ficoll-Histopaque density gradient centrifugation and cryopreserved in liquid nitrogen vapor phase. Analytical flow cytometry was used to check the purity and quantity of each magnetically sorted T cell population. Genomic DNA was isolated from every sorted fraction and measured by UV absorbance on a Nanodrop 2000c. This clone was picked up a small number of times. The antigen it recognizes is unknown. A read error is likely here: a far larger clone is one base away. The sample contains more than one DNA sequence encoding this CDR3.

Using the deep immunoSEQ assay, multiplex PCR amplified TCR CDR3 regions from genomic DNA. Extracted genomic DNA from each cell subset was spread evenly across all wells of several immunoSEQ 96-well plates, with each plate serving as a replicate. For sorted subsets, roughly 200 ng of genomic DNA, equivalent to 30,000 or so T cell genomes, went into each replicate PCR. Purified libraries were measured with a Qubit 3.0 fluorometer, size-checked on a Bioanalyzer 2100, and measured again with the KAPA Library Quantification kit. Each immunoSEQ 96-well plate was sequenced on its own single-read 150-cycle Illumina NextSeq 550 flow cell. Per the original workflow: Because the immunoSEQ output included only junctional sequences and no quality scores, the filtering could not be the same as the filtering used for full-length reads. To assign V/J genes and CDR3, sequences were annotated using PyIR, a Python wrapper for IgBLAST v1.9, with IMGT germline references. Any read was removed if the V/J assignment was weak (E-value above 1e-6), the CDR3 was missing, or the read contained stop codons, out-of-frame junctions, or ambiguous translated residues. A V3J clonotype was defined by an identical inferred V gene, J gene, and CDR3 amino acid sequence. The percentage overlap between two repertoires was calculated by dividing the number of shared unique clonotypes by the size of the smaller repertoire. Three approaches were used to assess repertoire richness: RTK rarefaction, the Chao1 estimator, and Recon v2.1 estimates of unobserved clonotypes. OLGA was used to compute generation probabilities for all TCRbeta clonotypes that the gDNA method yielded from a handful of donors. Here the immuneACCESS table is served through TCRdb, limited to in-frame sequences with V and J called. Missing clones are a known gap in these copies; in checked studies unresolved V genes cover under half, and the rest lacks a known reason. That table furnishes V, J and clone size, whereas the DNA furnished D and trimming. Across this sample there are 850,000 to 1,200,000 clones, with roughly 80% seen only once. About 1.4% of the sample is taken by the ten largest.

V loses 5 bases at its end and J loses 3 bases; junction bases beyond the gene matches: 3. Taken from the germline V gene (reference sequence), the CDR1 and CDR2 loops are LNHDA and SQIVND. The cysteine opens and the phenylalanine closes a CDR3 of 14 amino acids. Left in the record is the CDR3 DNA by itself, 42 bases read in frame from the first base. The TCR originated in a man between 18 and 35 years old in good health. Input material: memory CD4+ T cells sorted from blood. The label giving this sample's cell subset or site can be read as: CD45RA-negative fraction. The V and J genes are TRBV19 and TRBJ1-4, with 7 bases aligning to TRBD1. The nucleotides are TGTGCCAGTAGTCCGGGGACAGCTAATGAAAAACTGTTTTTT. Its coded protein is CASSPGTANEKLFF.